The clone carrying this T cell receptor (beta chain) appeared a few times. Here immunoSEQ multiplex PCR was the method, and the copy in TCRdb shows in-frame clones only, minus some. Of over 350,000 clones detected, approximately 87% appear once; the ten largest clones hold around 10%. These data belong to a study of blood T cell repertoires in COVID-19. Study-level information: Nucleic acid was either cDNA or gDNA, and it came from T cells, B-cell-depleted T cells, or PBMCs.

Participants' own reports of clinical history determined their cohort assignment. The TCR sequence derives from a woman aged 50 to 60 who had recovered from COVID-19. The sequenced sample was PBMCs or T cells enriched from blood (not recorded which).

This CDR3 is CASSVIGGRSSYNEQFF. In DNA, the CDR3 is TGTGCCAGCAGTGTCATCGGGGGGCGGAGCTCCTACAATGAGCAGTTCTTC. The rearrangement links TRBV2 to TRBJ2-1; perhaps TRBD2 as D (7 bases). The CDR3 has 17 residues. Trimming stripped 4 bases from V and 0 bases from J, with 16 bases between. Germline loops: CDR1 SNHLY, CDR2 FYNNEI.